This TCR beta chain is from a study of control samples from healthy donors and cancer patients. Germline CDR1 is SNHLY and CDR2 is FYNNEI. There are 18 residues in the CDR3. V lost 2 bases and J lost 0, with 17 bases in between. TCRdb's copy holds only in-frame clones and misses some; the assay was immunoSEQ multiplex PCR. The sample consists of about 140,000 clones, about 90% of them appearing once. Material: blood. The chain couples TRBV2 to TRBJ1-3; TRBD1 is a possible D gene (5 bases). The TCR comes from a man aged 18 to 29 in good health. DNA of the CDR3: TGTGCCAGCAGTGAACGGTTCGTACAGGACTACTCTGGAAACACCATATATTTT. Translated, it gives CASSERFVQDYSGNTIYF.